These 3 T cell receptor beta chains were all obtained from the same sample, sequenced in a study of blood T cell repertoires in COVID-19. This table comes from immunoSEQ multiplex PCR, and its TCRdb copy is limited to in-frame clones, with some not included. Of about 360,000 clones listed, 75% to 90% are singletons. The sample comprised peripheral blood. The receptor source for this set is a woman in her sixties or seventies with COVID-19, enrolled during active disease.

The chain employs TRBV7-2 and TRBJ2-3, with 8 bases matching TRBD1. This CDR3 contains 15 residues. V lost 2 bases, J lost 6 bases, and 7 bases stayed unmatched. The germline CDR1 and CDR2 sequences are SGHTA and FQGNSA. Written as DNA, the CDR3 is TGTGCCAGCAGCTTAACCGGGACAGGATGGGATACGCAGTATTTT. Translation gives CASSLTGTGWDTQYF.

The rearrangement joins TRBV14 to TRBJ1-2, with D possibly matching TRBD1 (5 bases). The length of the CDR3 is 15 residues. CDR1 and CDR2 (germline): SGHDN, FVKESK. V was clipped by 4 bases and J by 8 bases, with 20 bases between them. DNA of the CDR3: TGTGCCAGCAGCCCTCATCCGGTCGGGGGATCGGGCTACACCTTC. It is translated as CASSPHPVGGSGYTF.

V gene TRBV5-1 combines with J gene TRBJ2-3, with D maybe TRBD2 (6 bases). Germline CDR1 reads SGHRS; CDR2 reads YFSETQ. V lost 2 bases, J lost 1 base, and 14 bases lay in between. The CDR3 consists of 16 residues. DNA for the CDR3: TGCGCCAGCAGCTTACTGCCTAGCGAGCGCACAGATACGCAGTATTTT. Its protein product is CASSLLPSERTDTQYF.